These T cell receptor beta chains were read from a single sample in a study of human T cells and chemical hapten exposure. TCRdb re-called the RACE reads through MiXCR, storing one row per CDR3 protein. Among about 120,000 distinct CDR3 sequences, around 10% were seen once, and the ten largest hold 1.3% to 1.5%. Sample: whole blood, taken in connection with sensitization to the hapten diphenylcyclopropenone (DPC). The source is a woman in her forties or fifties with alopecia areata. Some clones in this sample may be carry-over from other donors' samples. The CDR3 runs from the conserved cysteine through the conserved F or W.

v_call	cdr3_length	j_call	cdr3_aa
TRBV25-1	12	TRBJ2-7	CASSVQGDEQYF
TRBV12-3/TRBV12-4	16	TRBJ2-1	CASSYSGTSGFNEQFF
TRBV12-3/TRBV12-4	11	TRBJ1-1	CASSLTPEAFF
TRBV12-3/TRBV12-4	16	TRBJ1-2	CASLKLGAQNLYGYTF
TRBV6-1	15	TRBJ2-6	CASSLRESGANVLTF
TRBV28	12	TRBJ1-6	CASGLGFSPLHF
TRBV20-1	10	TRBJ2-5	CSAEAGAQYF
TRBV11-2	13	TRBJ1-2	CASSHQGLNGYTF
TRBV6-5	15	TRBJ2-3	CASSYLGVSTDTQYF
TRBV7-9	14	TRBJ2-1	CASSGSEYYNEQFF
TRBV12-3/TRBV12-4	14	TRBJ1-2	CASSRRRGADGYTF
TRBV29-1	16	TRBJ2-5	CSVETVAGYSDETQYF
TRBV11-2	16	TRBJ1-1	CASSFLTGRSGTEAFF
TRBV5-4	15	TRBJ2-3	CASSLERGSGDTQYF
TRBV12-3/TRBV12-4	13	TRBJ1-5	CASSLAQYQPQHF
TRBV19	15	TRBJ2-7	CASSILSGGDYEQYF
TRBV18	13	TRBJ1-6	CASSPNRESPLHF
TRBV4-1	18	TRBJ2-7	CASSQYWTPNQGSYEQYF
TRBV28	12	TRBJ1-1	CASSRQGAEAFF
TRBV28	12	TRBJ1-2	CASREAPYGYTF
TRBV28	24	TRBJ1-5	CASSFNFAHATGKRGSKPNQPQHF
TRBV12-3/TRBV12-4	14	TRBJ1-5	CASSLGSRNQPQHF
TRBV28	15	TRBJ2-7	CASSRPSSGIYEQYF
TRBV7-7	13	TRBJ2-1	CASSPHLEGRQFF
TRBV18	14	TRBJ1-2	CASSPQQDDYGYTF
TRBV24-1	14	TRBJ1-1	CATSEGVTNTEAFF
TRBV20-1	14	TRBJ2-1	CSAPLRTQYNEQFF
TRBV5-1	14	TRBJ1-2	CASSLPGANYGYTF
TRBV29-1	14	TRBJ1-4	CSVANRLHNEKLFF
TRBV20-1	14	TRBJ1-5	CSARDWAGKQPQHF
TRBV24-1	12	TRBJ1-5	CAPTRGNQPQHF
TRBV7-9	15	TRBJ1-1	CASSLLQGMNTEAFF
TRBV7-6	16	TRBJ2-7	CASSLLKTSGDEEQYF
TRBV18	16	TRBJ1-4	CASSLRDIATNEKLFF